This TCR beta chain appears in the sequencing data of a study of blood T cells in healthy people across ages. The study's findings and limits: Long-lived and aged donors differed, with more naive CD4+ cells and higher diversity in the long-lived.

A second PCR, run for about 7 to 11 cycles, used a sample-barcoded 5' primer plus a J-beta primer mix. Each CDR3 protein gets one entry after TCRdb re-called the 5' RACE reads with MiXCR. The sample records roughly 680,000 distinct CDR3 sequences, over 40% being singletons. This clonotype was counted many times. Its antigen is undetermined. The sequence was collected from a woman of 80 years or more in good health. The sequenced sample was blood.

CDR3 DNA: TGCAGTGCTAGTGCTGCAAGGGAAAAACTGTTTTTT. This sequence encodes CSASAAREKLFF. The V gene is TRBV20-1, the J gene TRBJ1-4, with no clear D. CDR3 length: 12 residues. Germline CDR1 DFQATT, CDR2 SNEGSKA (reference sequence). The V end lost 3 bases, the J end lost 8 bases, and 10 bases lay between the germline ends.